This TCR beta chain was retrieved from a study of T-cell memory formation after mild COVID-19 (dated by TCRdb to about 2021). About the investigation overall: TCR sequence clusters from the two donors were largely donor specific. Longitudinal TCRalpha and TCRbeta repertoire sequencing tracked T-cell clones expanding and contracting after mild COVID-19 in two donors. Two young, previously healthy adult volunteers, one female and one male, were included in the cohort.

From V the trimming removes 6 bases and from J it removes 7 bases, while the gene matches leave 9 bases of the junction unaccounted for. Inclusive of the bounding cysteine and phenylalanine, the CDR3 is 15 residues long. The DNA shown is the 45-base CDR3, in frame from base 1. In the germline V gene, CDR1 corresponds to KGHSH and CDR2 to LQKENI. Ficoll-Paque density gradient centrifugation was the method used to isolate PBMCs. Sequenced on an Illumina NovaSeq 6000. Using 5'RACE with constant-segment primers, TCRalpha and TCRbeta cDNA libraries were constructed, with sample barcodes and unique molecular identifiers added in the process. RNA was extracted from every sample with Trizol reagent. Libraries were amplified in two PCR steps, with a second sample barcode and Illumina TruSeq adapters added in the second step. Sequencing of libraries was performed on an Illumina NovaSeq with 2 x 150 bp paired-end reads. Under the source paper's analysis protocol: Demultiplexing of reads and collapsing into UMI-guided consensus sequences were performed with migec v1.2.7. With mixcr v2.1.11, UMI consensuses were aligned to TRA and TRB V and J templates and assembled into clonotypes. A clonotype was counted as expanded or contracted only when both edgeR and NoisET called the clonotype significant, with the noise models trained on biological replicates. For edgeR calls, the thresholds were a false discovery rate-adjusted p below 0.01 and a log2 fold-change of 1. PCA with hierarchical clustering of max-normalized trajectories of the 1000 most abundant clonotypes was used as exploratory dynamics analysis. The CD4 or CD8 phenotype of responding clones was assigned using the separately sequenced CD4+ and CD8+ repertoires. Clones were called with MiXCR by TCRdb after fastp trimmed the public reads at Q25, and only in-frame beta chains were retained. Each CDR3 protein gets just one entry, which takes the most common genes and DNA from the rows behind it. The V and J calls follow TCRdb's processing rather than the paper's. Present in this sample are roughly 160,000 distinct CDR3 sequences, 11% of which were seen just once. The leading ten clones occupy approximately 3.8% of the sample.

Results the study describes overall, beyond this receptor: SARS-CoV-2 specificity of the second-wave clones peaking on day 37 was not confirmed. Clones contracting from day 15 to 85 had balanced CD4/CD8 phenotypes, while a second wave expanding from day 15 to 37 was biased towards CD4+. The detection of some responding clones in pre-infection memory suggests that pre-existing cross-reactive memory T cells joined the SARS-CoV-2 response. The study covered only a couple of mild cases, and larger cohorts including severe cases with pre-infection samples were considered necessary. Contracting CD4+ clones were found mainly in CM and EM memory subsets, while CD8+ clones were enriched in EMRA.

Concerning this clonotype: The clone's antigen remains unknown. No base qualities exist here, and no much larger clone lies one base off it.

The V and J genes are TRBV18 and TRBJ2-1; 10 middle bases align to TRBD1. Input material: PBMCs or a T cell subset sorted from them (not recorded which). This TCR was sampled from a young man who had mild COVID-19 (a few samples of this study predate the infection). The sample titles of this study are shuffled in the database, so cell type and time point are left out; the donor was told from shared clones. The CDR3 region: CASSLPDRGFNEQFF. The DNA sequence follows: TGTGCCAGCTCCCTTCCGGACAGGGGGTTTAATGAGCAGTTCTTC.